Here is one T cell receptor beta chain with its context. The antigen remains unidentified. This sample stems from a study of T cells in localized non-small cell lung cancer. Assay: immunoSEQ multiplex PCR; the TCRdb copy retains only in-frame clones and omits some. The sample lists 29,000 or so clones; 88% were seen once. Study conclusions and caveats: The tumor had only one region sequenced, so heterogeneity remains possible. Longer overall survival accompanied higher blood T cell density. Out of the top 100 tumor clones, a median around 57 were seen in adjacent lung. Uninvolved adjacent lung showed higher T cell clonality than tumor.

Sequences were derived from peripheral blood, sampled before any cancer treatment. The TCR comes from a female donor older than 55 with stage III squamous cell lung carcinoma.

CDR3 sequence reads: CASSRRAGGAHLDNEQFF. DNA for the CDR3: TGTGCCAGCAGCCGGAGGGCGGGAGGGGCCCACCTCGACAATGAGCAGTTCTTC. The V call is TRBV7-8, the J call TRBJ2-1; 9 nucleotides match TRBD2. The length of the CDR3 is 18 residues. Germline V gene data show CDR1 as SGHVS and CDR2 as FQNEAQ. The V gene end was trimmed by 5 bases and the J gene end by 5 bases; junction bases not matched to a gene: 16.